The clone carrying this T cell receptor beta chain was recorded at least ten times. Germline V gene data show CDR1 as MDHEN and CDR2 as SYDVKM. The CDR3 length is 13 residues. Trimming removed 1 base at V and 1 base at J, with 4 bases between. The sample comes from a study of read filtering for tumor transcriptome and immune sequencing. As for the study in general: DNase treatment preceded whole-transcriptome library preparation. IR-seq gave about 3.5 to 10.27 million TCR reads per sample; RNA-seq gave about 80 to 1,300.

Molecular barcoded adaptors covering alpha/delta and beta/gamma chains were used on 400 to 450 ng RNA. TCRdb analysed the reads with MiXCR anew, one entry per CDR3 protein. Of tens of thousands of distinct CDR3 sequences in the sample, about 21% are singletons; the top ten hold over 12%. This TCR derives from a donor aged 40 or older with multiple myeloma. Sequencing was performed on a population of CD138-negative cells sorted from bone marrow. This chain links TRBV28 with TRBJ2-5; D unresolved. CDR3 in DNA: TGTGCCAGCAGTTTATCACGCCAAGAGACCCAGTACTTC. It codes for CASSLSRQETQYF.